This T cell receptor beta chain was recorded in a study of T cell responses to AZD1222 COVID-19 vaccine. Overall study results and limits: There were repertoire samples only from the period after the peak T cell response. Vaccine-associated CD4 TCRs ranged over spike, dominating at 160-218 and 743-854.

On this clone itself: The antigen remains unidentified.

This CDR3 spans 13 amino acids. The V and J ends lost 6 bases and 6 bases respectively, with 14 bases between them. Per the germline V gene, CDR1 is KGHSH and CDR2 is LQKENI. The assay was immunoSEQ multiplex PCR, and TCRdb's table has in-frame clones only and misses some. The sample contains about 120,000 clones, about 90% of which appear only once. The gene calls are TRBV18 and TRBJ1-1; possible D gene TRBD1, 5 bases. This receptor was identified in an adult in good health. This material consisted of peripheral blood, taken on day 0 of MenACWY control vaccination. DNA of the CDR3: TGTGCCAGCTCGCCTTCCCGGGACTCTGAAGCTTTCTTT. Protein product: CASSPSRDSEAFF.